The sequence of this T cell receptor beta chain was determined in a study of blood T cell repertoires in COVID-19. Study-wide background: Donors in the United States, Italy and Spain gave samples during acute or convalescent COVID-19. In each case, the material was cDNA or gDNA derived from T cells, B-cell-depleted T cells, or PBMCs.

Germline assignment: CDR1 LGHDT and CDR2 YNNKEL (reference sequence). The CDR3 has 17 residues. The junction had 10 bases not matched to a gene; V was cut back by 1 base and J by 2 bases. Authors' processing steps: Nucleated cell counts were estimated from reference gene primer amplification. Profiling relied on immunoSEQ multiplex PCR, and the TCRdb table lists in-frame clones only, not all of them. V, J and clone size are those of that table, while D and trimming were read from the DNA. The table lists under 80,000 clones, approximately 89% of them singletons, with about 6.3% in the top ten. Only one count was recorded for this clone.

The specimen sequenced was peripheral blood. The chain combines TRBV3-1 (or the pseudogene TRBV3-2) with TRBJ2-7; 8 bases align to TRBD1. This receptor was taken from a man aged 55 to 70 with acute or convalescent COVID-19. The CDR3 region has the DNA TGTGCCAGCAGCCAAGGGAGTTTGGACAGGGCAACCTACGAGCAGTACTTC. Protein: CASSQGSLDRATYEQYF.